This TCR beta chain is drawn from a study of PD-L1 blockade in urothelial cancer. Data came from immunoSEQ multiplex PCR; TCRdb stores just in-frame clones and leaves some out. The sample contains 30,000 to 40,000 clones, roughly 80% of which appear only once. From germline, CDR1 is ENHRY and CDR2 SYGVKD. The V and J ends lost 4 bases and 5 bases respectively, with 18 bases between them. The CDR3 has 15 residues. This clonotype was obtained from a man between 65 and 85 years old with urothelial cancer. This specimen was PBMCs, taken around atezolizumab (anti-PD-L1) treatment. The chain links TRBV10-3 to TRBJ2-7, with D possibly TRBD2 on 6 matching bases. The CDR3 sequence: CAISGGYLAKDEQYF. The CDR3 DNA follows: TGTGCCATCAGTGGTGGGTATCTAGCGAAGGACGAGCAGTACTTC.